These 30 T cell receptor beta chains were sequenced from one sample in a study of T cells in Graves' hyperthyroidism and ophthalmopathy. What was amplified from RNA transcripts were TCR beta CDR3 regions. First-round RT-PCR targeting the TCR CDR3 was performed with the HTBI primer set. MiXCR, applied by TCRdb to the multiplex PCR reads, yields one record per CDR3 protein. This sample has 450,000 to 650,000 distinct CDR3 sequences, with 15% to 20% found just once. Input material: blood. The receptor set was obtained from a woman aged 18-29 years with Graves' ophthalmopathy.

This clonotype was seen a handful of times. The chain has TRBV6-1 and TRBJ2-5; TRBD1 agrees at 9 bases. The CDR3 consists of 13 residues. Per germline, CDR1 MNHNS and CDR2 SASEGT. V shed 6 bases, J shed 4 bases, and the junction held 3 bases outside the gene matches. The CDR3 here is CASSGQGRETQYF. The CDR3 DNA reads TGTGCCAGCAGCGGACAGGGGAGAGAGACCCAGTACTTC.

This clonotype was detected only a few times. V is TRBV2 and J is TRBJ2-7, with TRBD2 as a possible D gene (6 bases). The CDR3 has 16 amino acids. In germline, CDR1 is SNHLY, CDR2 FYNNEI. With 4 bases removed from V and 4 bases from J, the gap between germline ends came to 20 bases. This chain's CDR3 is CASSGRTTLGIYEQYF. The CDR3 DNA reads TGTGCCAGCAGTGGGAGGACTACCTTAGGAATATACGAGCAGTACTTC.

This clonotype was detected a few times. The chain couples TRBV6-1 to TRBJ1-1; D gene ambiguous. CDR3 length: 12 residues. Trimming stripped 11 bases from V and 5 bases from J, with 15 bases between. Germline lookup yields CDR1 MNHNS and CDR2 SASEGT. CDR3 protein: CAVPKVGTEAFF. CDR3 coding DNA: TGTGCCGTACCAAAGGTGGGTACTGAAGCTTTCTTT.

In its sample, this clonotype was seen a few times. This chain links TRBV7-2 with TRBJ2-1; tentatively, D is TRBD2 (5 bases). Trimming shortened V by 2 bases and J by 8 bases, and 13 bases separated the two germline ends. The length of the CDR3 is 14 residues. Germline V gene sequence: CDR1 SGHTA, CDR2 FQGNSA. CDR3 loop: CASSLSRDMYEQFF. The CDR3 coding sequence is TGTGCCAGCAGCTTATCTCGGGATATGTATGAGCAGTTCTTC. Combining the CDR3 with reference TRBV7-2 and TRBJ2-1 gives the whole variable domain GAGVSQSPSNKVTEKGKDVELRCDPISGHTALYWYRQSLGQGLEFLIYFQGNSAPDKSGLPSDRFSAERTGGSVSTLTIQRTQQEDSAVYLCASSLSRDMYEQFFGPGTRLTVL.

This clonotype appeared many times. The chain is built from TRBV28 and TRBJ2-1; the match to TRBD2 covers 13 bases. The CDR3 spans 20 residues. Germline V gene sequence: CDR1 MDHEN, CDR2 SYDVKM. V shed 5 bases and J 6 bases; nucleotides not matched to a gene: 19. CDR3 sequence reads: CASSPFWVLAGGEIGNEQFF. Here the CDR3 DNA reads TGTGCCAGCAGTCCCTTTTGGGTACTAGCGGGGGGGGAAATAGGCAATGAGCAGTTCTTC.

This clonotype was found many times. CDR3 loop: CASSLEGQPTDTQYF. Here the CDR3 DNA reads TGCGCCAGCAGCTTGGAGGGACAGCCCACAGATACGCAGTATTTT. The V call is TRBV5-1, the J call TRBJ2-3; 7 nucleotides line up with TRBD1. The germline CDR1 and CDR2 sequences are SGHRS and YFSETQ. This CDR3 region has 15 residues. V dropped 0 bases and J dropped 2; count of bases not matched to a gene: 3.

About this clonotype itself: The junction does not match germline at one end; this may be a read error. The J gene is TRBJ2-7, the V gene TRBV12-3 or TRBV12-4; D is tentatively TRBD1 or TRBD2 (6 bases each). CDR3 length: 14 amino acids. CDR3 sequence reads: CAGSFGGGSYEQYF. CDR3 in DNA: TGTGCCGGCAGTTTCGGAGGGGGCTCCTACGAGCAGTACTTC.

This clonotype was seen ten or more times. The chain joins TRBV11-3 to TRBJ1-3; 7 nucleotides align to TRBD1. Looked up from germline, CDR1 is SGHNT and CDR2 is YENEEA. The CDR3 is 13 residues long. With V trimmed by 3 bases and J by 7 bases, 3 bases remained unmatched. The CDR3 DNA reads as TGTGCCAGCAGCTTGGGACAGAGGAACACCATATATTTT. Its protein product is CASSLGQRNTIYF. The full variable domain, completed using reference TRBV11-3 and TRBJ1-3, is EAGVVQSPRYKIIEKKQPVAFWCNPISGHNTLYWYLQNLGQGPELLIRYENEEAVDDSQLPKDRFSAERLKGVDSTLKIQPAELGDSAVYLCASSLGQRNTIYFGEGSWLTVV.

A note on this clonotype: A much larger clone is a single base away; this may be a read error. The chain joins TRBV18 to TRBJ2-1; 7 positions match TRBD2. The J call may be wrong; the DNA end is better matched by TRBJ2-7. CDR3 length equals 15 residues. CDR1 is KGHSH and CDR2 is LQKENI in the germline V gene. CDR3 protein: CASSPFAGVLNEQYF. The CDR3 DNA sequence: TGTGCCAGCTCACCTTTCGCGGGAGTTCTCAATGAGCAGTACTTC.

This clonotype was observed a few times. This chain links TRBV6-2 or TRBV6-3 with TRBJ2-4; 10 bases agree with TRBD1. The V gene end was trimmed by 0 bases and the J gene end by 15 bases; junction bases not matched to a gene: 14. Germline V gene lookup returns CDR1 MNHEY and CDR2 SVGEGT. The CDR3 covers 16 residues. CDR3 region: CASSYSTGGPSTTGYF. Written as DNA, the CDR3 is TGTGCCAGCAGTTACTCGACAGGGGGCCCTAGCACGACTGGGTACTTC.

The table lists this clonotype with many counts. V usage is TRBV28 and J usage is TRBJ2-3, with 8 positions matching TRBD2. There are 16 residues in the CDR3. CDR1 and CDR2 (germline): MDHEN, SYDVKM. V trimming: 3 bases; J trimming: 3 bases; junction bases outside the gene matches: 8. The CDR3 loop is CASSLVVAGFTDTQYF. CDR3 bases: TGTGCCAGCAGTTTGGTAGTAGCGGGATTTACAGATACGCAGTATTTT.

This clonotype was detected a few times. The chain has TRBV15 and TRBJ1-5, with D possibly matching TRBD1 (5 bases). The CDR3 covers 14 residues. Trimming removed 7 bases from V and 8 bases from J, with 18 bases in between. CDR1 is LNHNV and CDR2 is YYDKDF in the germline V gene (reference sequence). CDR3 loop: CATTVGLLMEPQHF. In DNA, the CDR3 is TGTGCCACCACCGTGGGACTGCTCATGGAGCCCCAGCATTTT.

At least ten counts were recorded for this clonotype. V is TRBV7-3 and J is TRBJ2-7, with TRBD1 matching over 8 bases. V shed 4 bases, J shed 4 bases, and the junction held 3 bases outside the gene matches. Germline V gene data show CDR1 as SGHTA and CDR2 as FQGTGA. The CDR3 is 13 residues long. CDR3 nucleotide sequence: TGTGCCAGCAGCTCAGGGGGCGGTTACGAGCAGTACTTC. Its translation is CASSSGGGYEQYF.

This clonotype was picked up a small number of times. Compared with germline, one end of the junction differs, possibly owing to a read error. The chain is built from TRBV5-1 and TRBJ1-4; TRBD1 agrees at 7 bases. CDR3 length: 16 amino acids. Germline V CDR1 and CDR2: SGHRS, YFSETQ. The CDR3 nucleotides are TGCGCCAGCAGCCCCGGGACAGTCGCAACTAATGAAGAACTGTTTTTT. Residues: CASSPGTVATNEELFF.

This clonotype was found a few times. The chain carries TRBV4-3 and TRBJ2-7, with TRBD2 matching over 14 bases. The germline CDR1 and CDR2 sequences are LGHNA and YSLEER. V dropped 4 bases and J dropped 2; count of bases not matched to a gene: 7. The CDR3 spans 17 residues. In DNA form, the CDR3 reads TGCGCCAGCAGCCTGGGACTAGCGGGAGTGAACCCCTACGAGCAGTACTTC. Translation: CASSLGLAGVNPYEQYF.

This clonotype was recorded a few times. The gene calls are TRBV7-2 and TRBJ2-7, with D tentatively TRBD2 (6 bases). The length of the CDR3 is 15 residues. V lost 1 base, J lost 3 bases, and 13 bases lay in between. CDR1 SGHTA and CDR2 FQGNSA come from the germline V gene. CDR3 bases: TGTGCCAGCAGCTTAGATTTTGGGGGGAGCTACGAGCAGTACTTC. It encodes CASSLDFGGSYEQYF.

This clonotype showed up many times. The chain carries TRBV28 and TRBJ1-2; 9 positions match TRBD1. This CDR3 is built from 13 residues. Per the germline V gene, CDR1 is MDHEN and CDR2 is SYDVKM. With 3 bases clipped from V and 7 bases from J, the junction kept 3 bases outside the gene matches. The CDR3 DNA reads TGTGCCAGCAGTTTGAACAGGGGGCTTGGCTACACCTTC. Encoded protein: CASSLNRGLGYTF.

The CDR3 coding sequence is TGCGCCAGCAGCGCCACCGCCGGGACAGGGGGTGAAAAACTGTTTTTT. Protein sequence: CASSATAGTGGEKLFF. The V call is TRBV5-1, the J call TRBJ1-4, with TRBD1 matching 11 bases. The CDR3 is made up of 16 amino acids. Germline values: CDR1 SGHRS, CDR2 YFSETQ. Trimming cost V 4 bases and J 7 bases; bases outside gene matches: 9.

This clonotype turned up a few times. V gene TRBV20-1 combines with J gene TRBJ1-2; 10 bases line up with TRBD1. Germline V lookup: CDR1 DFQATT, CDR2 SNEGSKA (reference sequence). V lost 3 bases and J lost 2; bases outside the gene matches: 3. The CDR3 runs to 14 residues. The CDR3 protein is CSASRTGGNYGYTF. The CDR3 DNA reads TGCAGTGCTAGCAGGACAGGGGGGAACTATGGCTACACCTTC.

There are many counts of this clonotype. This chain connects TRBV6-5 to TRBJ2-7; possibly TRBD1 for D (5 bases). The germline V and J ends were trimmed by 2 bases and 0 bases, with 14 bases remaining between them. Germline CDR1 MNHEY, CDR2 SVGAGI. This CDR3 spans 16 amino acids. The CDR3 sequence: CASSYAAPDSSYEQYF. CDR3 sequence (DNA): TGTGCCAGCAGTTACGCGGCCCCCGACAGCTCCTACGAGCAGTACTTC.

This chain joins TRBV10-3 and TRBJ2-1; D may match TRBD1 or TRBD2 (5 bases each). CDR1 and CDR2 (germline): ENHRY, SYGVKD. The V and J ends lost 8 bases and 3 bases respectively, with 20 bases between them. The CDR3 is made up of 16 amino acids. The CDR3 bases are TGTGCCATCGGATTCGGACCGGGACGGATCTACAATGAGCAGTTCTTC. Residues: CAIGFGPGRIYNEQFF.

This clonotype occurred many times. J is TRBJ1-4 and V is TRBV4-3; no reliable D call. The CDR3 contains 13 residues. The germline V and J ends were trimmed by 0 bases and 7 bases, with 6 bases remaining between them. The germline V gene has CDR1 LGHNA and CDR2 YSLEER. The CDR3 nucleotides are TGCGCCAGCAGCCAAGACGCGGGTGAAAAACTGTTTTTT. Residues: CASSQDAGEKLFF.

The rearrangement uses TRBV4-2 and TRBJ1-1; D perhaps matches TRBD1 (6 bases). Trimming pared 0 bases from V and 6 bases from J, leaving 8 bases between. This CDR3 contains 13 residues. Germline values: CDR1 LGHNA, CDR2 YNFKEQ. In DNA form, the CDR3 reads TGTGCCAGCAGCCAAGATCCAGGGGCTGAAGCTTTCTTT. The encoded protein is CASSQDPGAEAFF.

This clonotype has just a few counts. The genes are TRBV20-1 and TRBJ2-1; 8 bases map to TRBD2. Per the germline V gene, CDR1 is DFQATT and CDR2 is SNEGSKA (reference sequence). The V gene end was trimmed by 0 bases and the J gene end by 4 bases; junction bases not matched to a gene: 11. The CDR3 has 17 residues. This chain's CDR3 is CSARDLYPPGGYNEQFF. The DNA for the CDR3 is TGCAGTGCTAGAGATCTGTACCCCCCGGGGGGGTACAATGAGCAGTTCTTC.

A word on this clonotype: A much larger clone differs by one base, so this may be a read error. This chain's CDR3 is CASSPGLLTYNERFF. The CDR3 nucleotides read TGTGCCAGCAGCCCCGGACTCTTAACCTACAATGAGCGGTTCTTC. The V call is TRBV6-4, the J call TRBJ2-1; weak D call: TRBD2 (5 bases). In germline, CDR1 is MRHNA, CDR2 SNTAGT. The CDR3 has 15 amino acids.

Only a few counts were recorded for this clonotype. The CDR3 nucleotides read TGTGCCATCAGTGATCGGGTAGCGGGATACAATGAGCAGTTCTTC. It translates to CAISDRVAGYNEQFF. This chain uses TRBV10-3 with TRBJ2-1; 8 bases line up with TRBD2. The ends lost 3 bases at V and 4 bases at J; junction bases unmatched: 5. Germline V gene sequence: CDR1 ENHRY, CDR2 SYGVKD. The CDR3 extends over 15 amino acids.

This clonotype has just one count. The CDR3 end shows no conserved phenylalanine or tryptophan, and so a read error is likely. The chain uses TRBV6-2 or TRBV6-3 and TRBJ1-1; no clear D gene. Deletions cut 2 bases from V and 2 bases from J, with 18 bases between. This CDR3 is 17 amino acids long. Germline V gives CDR1 MNHEY, CDR2 SVGEGT. CDR3 amino acids: CASSYLTANPFNTEAFL. In nucleotides, the CDR3 is TGTGCCAGCAGTTACCTAACAGCGAACCCCTTTAACACTGAAGCTTTCCTT.

This clonotype was counted between two and nine times. The V call is TRBV6-5, the J call TRBJ2-7; unclear D gene. The CDR3 is 12 residues long. Trimming took 2 bases from V and 3 from J, leaving 5 bases between them. Germline V gene data show CDR1 as MNHEY and CDR2 as SVGAGI. The CDR3 sequence: CASSYRSYEQYF. In DNA, the CDR3 is TGTGCCAGCAGTTACCGGAGCTACGAGCAGTACTTC.

This sequence joins TRBV7-2 and TRBJ1-2, with D possibly matching TRBD1 (5 bases). V was trimmed by 4 bases and J by 8 bases, leaving 23 bases between them. The CDR3 contains 16 residues. The V gene's germline CDR1 is SGHTA and CDR2 FQGNSA. The CDR3 DNA reads as TGTGCCAGCAGCTCATTCAAACGCCGGGGCCTGAGGGGCTACACCTTC. Protein: CASSSFKRRGLRGYTF.

This clonotype was detected many times. The chain uses TRBV20-1 and TRBJ1-4, with D possibly TRBD1 on 5 matching bases. The CDR3 covers 12 residues. V dropped 6 bases and J dropped 6 bases, with 11 bases sitting between them. Per the germline V gene, CDR1 is DFQATT and CDR2 is SNEGSKA (reference sequence). CDR3 nucleotide sequence: TGCAGTGCCATCGGGGCTCATGAAAAACTGTTTTTT. It encodes CSAIGAHEKLFF.